These 24 T cell receptor beta chains came from one sample sequenced in a study of T cells after somatic rescue of genetic block. The repertoire was sequenced with immunoSEQ multiplex PCR; TCRdb's copy has only in-frame clones and lacks some. Of about 72,000 clones in the sample, roughly 93% were seen once. Sequenced input: peripheral blood mononuclear cells (PBMCs). The receptors shown here come from a man aged 25 to 45.

The CDR3 protein is CASSPRQGTGYEQYF. The CDR3 DNA is TGCGCCAGCAGCCCCCGACAGGGAACAGGCTACGAGCAGTACTTC. V is TRBV5-1 and J is TRBJ2-7, with 7 bases identical to TRBD1. The CDR3 runs 15 residues. V lost 4 bases and J lost 3; bases outside the gene matches: 10. Germline CDR1 reads SGHRS; CDR2 reads YFSETQ.

This chain connects TRBV19 to TRBJ1-6; 7 nucleotides match TRBD1. The J segment lost 10 bases and the V segment lost 9 bases, leaving 9 bases of the junction unmatched. This CDR3 has 13 residues. Germline V gene data show CDR1 as LNHDA and CDR2 as SQIVND (reference sequence). Written as DNA, the CDR3 is TGTGCCAGCCTCAGGGGGATCGGGTCACCCCTCCACTTT. As protein: CASLRGIGSPLHF.

The V gene is TRBV10-1, the J gene TRBJ1-1; D not certain. Trimming shortened V by 3 bases and J by 1 base, and 6 bases separated the two germline ends. CDR3 length: 13 residues. The germline V gene has CDR1 WNHNN and CDR2 SYGVQD (reference sequence). In DNA form, the CDR3 reads TGCGCCAGCAGTGATCGTGGGAACACTGAAGCTTTCTTT. This encodes CASSDRGNTEAFF.

The gene calls are TRBV18 and TRBJ2-2; D not certain. Germline V gene sequence: CDR1 KGHSH, CDR2 LQKENI. This CDR3 contains 12 residues. Trimming removed 5 bases from V and 3 bases from J, with 4 bases in between. The CDR3 DNA reads as TGTGCCAGCTCATCCTACACCGGGGAGCTGTTTTTT. It yields the protein CASSSYTGELFF.

V and J are TRBV6-6 and TRBJ1-2, with a tentative D call TRBD1 (5 bases). Trimming took off 10 bases at V and 3 bases at J, with 12 bases between the two ends. The V gene's germline CDR1 is MNHNY and CDR2 SVGAGI (reference sequence). The CDR3 sequence is 12 residues long. The CDR3 DNA follows: TGTGCCACCAGGGCTTGGGACTATGGCTACACCTTC. Translated: CATRAWDYGYTF.

The CDR3 region has the DNA TGTGCCAGCAGTCGAGGGGACTACACCGGGGAGCTGTTTTTT. This gives the protein CASSRGDYTGELFF. The V call is TRBV7-2, the J call TRBJ2-2, with D possibly matching TRBD2 (6 bases). Trimming pared 6 bases from V and 3 bases from J, leaving 11 bases between. CDR3 length equals 14 residues. Germline V gene sequence: CDR1 SGHTA, CDR2 FQGNSA.

The chain carries TRBV11-2 and TRBJ2-1, with TRBD1 as a possible D gene (5 bases). V was clipped by 1 base and J by 13 bases, with 14 bases between them. Germline V gene data show CDR1 as SGHAT and CDR2 as FQNNGV. CDR3 length: 13 amino acids. CDR3 in amino acids: CASSLAVDTRQFF. The CDR3 nucleotides read TGTGCCAGCAGCTTAGCGGTGGACACGAGACAGTTCTTC.

This clone came up once. This chain links TRBV9 with TRBJ2-3; D is perhaps TRBD2 (5 bases). The CDR3 runs to 16 residues. From germline, CDR1 is SGDLS and CDR2 YYNGEE. Trimming removed 4 bases at V and 3 bases at J, with 18 bases between. The CDR3 protein is CASSTSGDVSTDTQYF. In DNA, the CDR3 is TGTGCCAGCAGCACCTCCGGGGATGTTAGTACAGATACGCAGTATTTT.

This clone has just one count. This chain connects TRBV28 to TRBJ1-2, with D maybe TRBD1 (5 bases). Trimming stripped 6 bases from V and 2 bases from J, with 16 bases between. The V gene's germline CDR1 is MDHEN and CDR2 SYDVKM. The length of the CDR3 is 15 residues. As DNA, the CDR3 is TGTGCCAGCAGGAGTGAGCTGGGGCGGAACTATGGCTACACCTTC. Protein sequence: CASRSELGRNYGYTF.

The chain couples TRBV21-1 to TRBJ2-7; the D call in the table, TRBD1, was not verified against the DNA. TRBV21-1 is shown as a pseudogene. This CDR3 region has 12 residues. The CDR3 region is CASSRPGTGNDF. DNA of the CDR3: TGTGCCAGCAGCAGGCCGGGGACAGGGAACGACTTC.

V usage is TRBV9 and J usage is TRBJ2-2; D may be TRBD1 (6 bases). The CDR3 is 15 amino acids. CDR1 is SGDLS, CDR2 YYNGEE, per germline. V gave up 4 bases and J gave up 1 base, with 11 bases separating them. CDR3 in amino acids: CASSWGPGNTGELFF. The CDR3 bases are TGTGCCAGCAGCTGGGGGCCGGGGAACACCGGGGAGCTGTTTTTT.

This sequence joins TRBV30 and TRBJ2-7, with D possibly TRBD1 on 5 matching bases. The CDR3 spans 11 residues. Between the trimmed V and J ends, which lost 7 bases and 0 bases, there was a span of 7 bases. Per germline, CDR1 GTSNPN and CDR2 SVGIG (reference sequence). Here the CDR3 reads CALDISYEQYF. The CDR3 DNA reads as TGTGCCTTGGACATCTCCTACGAGCAGTACTTC.

This chain joins TRBV29-1 and TRBJ2-1; 7 nucleotides line up with TRBD1. Germline assignment: CDR1 SQVTM and CDR2 ANQGSEA. The CDR3 is made up of 17 amino acids. After removal of 5 bases from V and 0 bases from J, the junction contained 13 bases not matched to a gene. This CDR3 reads CSVPSRDSYSSYNEQFF. The CDR3 nucleotides are TGCAGCGTTCCTTCCCGGGACAGCTATAGCTCCTACAATGAGCAGTTCTTC.

V usage is TRBV6-6 and J usage is TRBJ1-1; D is uncertain. Germline lookup yields CDR1 MNHNY and CDR2 SVGAGI (reference sequence). This CDR3 region has 13 residues. The V and J ends lost 7 bases and 0 bases respectively, with 9 bases between them. The CDR3 loop is CASILSVNTEAFF. DNA of the CDR3: TGTGCCAGCATCCTTTCAGTGAACACTGAAGCTTTCTTT.

V is TRBV20-1 and J is TRBJ2-5; D call uncertain. The CDR3 has 11 amino acids. Germline V gives CDR1 DFQATT, CDR2 SNEGSKA (reference sequence). V was shortened by 7 bases and J by 2 bases, with 8 bases between the two germline ends. Here the CDR3 DNA reads TGCAGTGGAGAAGCGCAAGAGACCCAGTACTTC. Translation gives CSGEAQETQYF.

The V gene is TRBV7-6, the J gene TRBJ2-2, with D possibly TRBD2 on 6 matching bases. Deletions cut 1 base from V and 7 bases from J, with 10 bases between. The CDR3 sequence is 14 residues long. Per the germline V gene, CDR1 is SGHVS and CDR2 is FNYEAQ. The CDR3 region is CASSLVASDGELFF. CDR3 DNA: TGTGCCAGCAGCTTAGTCGCTAGCGACGGGGAGCTGTTTTTT.

The chain recombines TRBV28 with TRBJ1-6; D unclear. The length of the CDR3 is 12 residues. Deletions cut 3 bases from V and 15 bases from J, with 12 bases between. From germline, CDR1 is MDHEN and CDR2 SYDVKM. The CDR3 region is CASSFNSNHLHF. In nucleotides, the CDR3 is TGTGCCAGCAGTTTCAACTCTAACCACCTCCACTTT. The full variable domain, its missing parts supplied by reference TRBV28 and TRBJ1-6, is DVKVTQSSRYLVKRTGEKVFLECVQDMDHENMFWYRQDPGLGLRLIYFSYDVKMKEKGDIPEGYSVSREKKERFSLILESASTNQTSMYLCASSFNSNHLHFGNGTRLTVT.

The CDR3 loop reads CASSESSLAGGSNEQFF. The CDR3 DNA sequence: TGCGCCAGCAGTGAGTCGAGTCTAGCGGGAGGCTCAAATGAGCAGTTCTTC. The chain links TRBV10-1 to TRBJ2-1, with 11 bases that match TRBD2. The V and J ends lost 0 bases and 7 bases, in that order; junction bases with no gene match: 8. The CDR3 has 17 residues. Germline CDR1 and CDR2: WNHNN and SYGVQD (reference sequence).

The chain recombines TRBV6-5 with TRBJ2-1, with D maybe TRBD1 (5 bases). Trimming took 6 bases from V and 0 from J, leaving 12 bases between them. In germline, CDR1 is MNHEY, CDR2 SVGAGI. The CDR3 is made up of 15 amino acids. This CDR3 reads CASRDIQGSYNEQFF. The CDR3 coding sequence is TGTGCCAGCAGGGACATACAAGGCTCCTACAATGAGCAGTTCTTC.

The chain employs TRBV9 and TRBJ2-3; 8 positions agree with TRBD2. Germline CDR1 SGDLS, CDR2 YYNGEE. Unmatched junction bases numbered 12, after V lost 4 bases and J lost 5 bases. This CDR3 region has 16 residues. CDR3 nucleotide sequence: TGTGCCAGCAGCTTCCGATCCGGGACTAGAGTAGATACGCAGTATTTT. It is translated as CASSFRSGTRVDTQYF.

The table lists this clone with a count of one. The rearrangement uses TRBV20-1 and TRBJ2-5; no reliable D call. The CDR3 contains 11 residues. Germline CDR1 is DFQATT and CDR2 is SNEGSKA (reference sequence). V was trimmed by 4 bases and J by 2 bases, leaving 5 bases between them. CDR3 residues: CSANRQETQYF. DNA for the CDR3: TGCAGTGCTAATCGACAAGAGACCCAGTACTTC.

V is TRBV6-1 and J is TRBJ2-7; D may be TRBD1 or TRBD2 (6 bases each). CDR1 MNHNS and CDR2 SASEGT come from the germline V gene. There are 13 residues in the CDR3. Trimming took 5 bases from V and 2 from J, leaving 10 bases between them. Here the CDR3 DNA reads TGTGCCAGCAGTACCGGGGGCCCCTACGAGCAGTACTTC. It encodes CASSTGGPYEQYF.

As DNA, the CDR3 is TGTGCCAGCAGCTCACAGGGGGCTAAAACTGGGGCCAACGTCCTGACTTTC. Translated: CASSSQGAKTGANVLTF. J is TRBJ2-6 and V is TRBV7-3; 9 bases align to TRBD1. V was clipped by 4 bases and J by 2 bases; unmatched bases: 6. This CDR3 comprises 17 residues. Germline CDR1 is SGHTA and CDR2 is FQGTGA.

The chain combines TRBV7-9 with TRBJ1-5; no firm D call. Trimming removed 0 bases at V and 1 base at J, with 4 bases between. The CDR3 runs 14 residues. Per the germline V gene, CDR1 is SEHNR and CDR2 is FQNEAQ (reference sequence). The CDR3 nucleotides are TGTGCCAGCAGCTTAGCGCTAAGCAATCAGCCCCAGCATTTT. Its translation is CASSLALSNQPQHF.